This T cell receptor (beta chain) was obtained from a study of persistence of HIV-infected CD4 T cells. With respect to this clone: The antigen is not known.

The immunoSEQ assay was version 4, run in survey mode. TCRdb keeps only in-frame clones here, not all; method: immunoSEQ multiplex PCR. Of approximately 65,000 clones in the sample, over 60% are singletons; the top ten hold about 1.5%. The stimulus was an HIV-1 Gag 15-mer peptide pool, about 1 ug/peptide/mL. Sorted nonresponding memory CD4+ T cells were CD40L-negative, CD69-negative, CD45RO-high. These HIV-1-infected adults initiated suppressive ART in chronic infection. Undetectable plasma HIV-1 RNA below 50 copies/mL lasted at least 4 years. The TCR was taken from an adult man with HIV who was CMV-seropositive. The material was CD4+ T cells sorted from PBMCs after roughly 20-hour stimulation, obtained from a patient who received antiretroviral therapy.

CDR3 region: CASSDQGVNEAFF. CDR3 sequence (DNA): TGCGCCAGCAGTGATCAGGGGGTCAATGAAGCTTTCTTT. V gene TRBV10-2 combines with J gene TRBJ1-1; 7 nucleotides line up with TRBD1. With 3 bases clipped from V and 7 bases from J, the junction kept 5 bases outside the gene matches. Looked up from germline, CDR1 is WSHSY and CDR2 is SAAADI. CDR3 size: 13 residues.